The rows below give T cell receptor beta chains drawn from one sample of a study of blood T cell repertoires in COVID-19. Sequencing was performed with immunoSEQ multiplex PCR; in TCRdb, only in-frame clones are kept and a portion is missing. Found here are fewer than 350,000 clones, approximately 88% of them singletons; the top ten hold around 0.9%. Source material: PBMCs or T cells enriched from blood (not recorded which). These receptors originate from a woman aged 25 to 39 who had recovered from COVID-19. Both conserved end residues are part of each CDR3. The D gene is left open where the match is weak. Size is stated for part of the rows, as once, few or many counts, or as a class when the clone is expanded.

>NA|TRBV11-2|TRBD1|TRBJ2-1
CASSLGQGIDEQFF
TGTGCCAGCAGCTTAGGACAGGGCATCGATGAGCAGTTCTTC
>NA|TRBV4-1|NA|TRBJ1-5
CASSQDPPGDQPQHF
TGCGCCAGCAGCCAAGATCCCCCAGGGGATCAGCCCCAGCATTTT
>NA|TRBV25-1|NA|TRBJ1-6
CASSEPQEYSPLHF
TGTGCCAGCAGTGAGCCACAGGAGTATTCACCCCTCCACTTT
>NA|TRBV4-3|NA|TRBJ2-7
CASSQGSLGRSYEQYF
TGCGCCAGCAGCCAAGGCTCTCTGGGCAGATCCTACGAGCAGTACTTC
>NA|TRBV30|TRBD2|TRBJ2-3
CAGSGLAGDTQYF
TGTGCCGGGTCGGGGCTAGCGGGAGATACGCAGTATTTT
>NA|TRBV7-3|NA|TRBJ2-2
CASSLTGLAGELFF
TGTGCCAGCAGCTTAACGGGGCTAGCCGGGGAGCTGTTTTTT
>NA|TRBV11-3|NA|TRBJ1-6
CASSLDSSYNSPLHF
TGTGCCAGCAGCTTGGACAGCTCCTATAATTCACCCCTCCACTTT
>NA|TRBV5-1|TRBD2|TRBJ2-7
CASSPAGGGEFSYEQYF
TGCGCCAGCAGCCCCGCCGGGGGAGGGGAGTTTTCCTACGAGCAGTACTTC
>NA|TRBV6-5|NA|TRBJ2-7
CASSSLGAHYEQYF
TGTGCCAGCAGTTCCCTTGGGGCTCACTACGAGCAGTACTTC
>NA|TRBV19|TRBD1|TRBJ1-5
CASSSRDRGQNQPQHF
TGTGCCAGTAGCAGCCGGGACAGGGGGCAGAATCAGCCCCAGCATTTT
>once|TRBV7-9|NA|TRBJ2-5
CASSLEGDAQYF
TGTGCCAGCAGCTTGGAGGGTGACGCCCAGTACTTC
>few|TRBV29-1|NA|TRBJ1-1
CSVVLATEAFF
TGCAGCGTTGTCCTAGCCACTGAAGCTTTCTTT
>NA|TRBV28|NA|TRBJ1-1
CASSLVVRGNTEAFF
TGTGCCAGCAGTTTGGTGGTAAGGGGGAACACTGAAGCTTTCTTT
>NA|TRBV25-1|TRBD1|TRBJ1-4
CASSERDSIREKLFF
TGTGCCAGCAGTGAGAGGGACAGTATCCGGGAAAAACTGTTTTTT
>NA|TRBV28|TRBD1|TRBJ2-4
CASSLPGQGEAKNIQYF
TGTGCCAGCAGCCTACCCGGACAGGGAGAAGCCAAAAACATTCAGTACTTC
>NA|TRBV9|NA|TRBJ2-5
CASSVRGGRETQYF
TGTGCCAGCAGCGTCAGGGGCGGTCGGGAGACCCAGTACTTC
>NA|TRBV18|TRBD1|TRBJ2-7
CASSPQGDEQYF
TGTGCCAGCTCACCGCAGGGGGACGAGCAGTACTTC
>NA|TRBV7-2|NA|TRBJ1-1
CASSLGVTANTEAFF
TGTGCCAGCAGCTTAGGTGTGACAGCGAACACTGAAGCTTTCTTT
>NA|TRBV5-1|TRBD2|TRBJ2-2
CASGRDHTGELFF
TGCGCCAGCGGGAGGGACCACACCGGGGAGCTGTTTTTT
>NA|TRBV27|NA|TRBJ1-5
CASSSGSGLGGNQPQHF
TGTGCCAGCAGTTCTGGCAGCGGGCTTGGTGGGAATCAGCCCCAGCATTTT
>NA|TRBV5-1|TRBD2|TRBJ2-1
CASSLGDGGYNEQFF
TGCGCCAGCAGCTTGGGGGACGGGGGGTACAATGAGCAGTTCTTC
>NA|TRBV5-6|TRBD2|TRBJ2-3
CASSLRSGTYTDTQYF
TGTGCCAGCAGCTTGCGTAGCGGGACTTACACAGATACGCAGTATTTT
>NA|TRBV15|NA|TRBJ1-1
CATSRLNGGAEAFF
TGTGCCACCAGCAGACTTAACGGGGGGGCTGAAGCTTTCTTT
>NA|TRBV6-5|TRBD1|TRBJ1-4
CASKDRGNWNEKLFF
TGTGCCAGCAAGGACAGGGGCAATTGGAATGAAAAACTGTTTTTT
>NA|TRBV7-8|NA|TRBJ1-6
CASSLGGNSPLHF
TGTGCCAGCAGCTTAGGGGGCAATTCACCCCTCCACTTT
>NA|TRBV7-9|NA|TRBJ1-2
CASSFVVNYGYTF
TGTGCCAGCAGCTTCGTAGTAAACTATGGCTACACCTTC
>NA|TRBV19|TRBD1|TRBJ1-1
CASRAGQGAFIAAFF
TGTGCCTCTAGGGCGGGACAGGGGGCTTTCATTGCAGCTTTCTTT
>NA|TRBV19|NA|TRBJ1-2
CASSIAIVGVHPTSGYTF
TGTGCCAGTAGTATCGCAATCGTAGGGGTCCATCCTACTTCAGGCTACACCTTC
>NA|TRBV30|TRBD1|TRBJ1-1
CAWSARQGNTEAFF
TGTGCCTGGAGTGCCCGACAGGGGAACACTGAAGCTTTCTTT
>NA|TRBV21-1|NA|TRBJ1-6
CASSAGGSGSYNSPLHF
TGTGCCAGCAGCGCAGGGGGCTCGGGCTCCTATAATTCACCCCTCCACTTT
>NA|TRBV5-1|NA|TRBJ1-3
CASSLETVGNTIYF
TGCGCCAGCAGCTTGGAGACAGTAGGAAACACCATATATTTT
>NA|TRBV10-3|NA|TRBJ1-2
CAISVQGDYGYTF
TGTGCCATCAGTGTGCAGGGTGACTATGGCTACACCTTC
>few|TRBV29-1|TRBD2|TRBJ2-3
CSVEAGGPPDTQYF
TGCAGCGTTGAGGCGGGAGGGCCGCCAGATACGCAGTATTTT
>NA|TRBV6-2/TRBV6-3|NA|TRBJ1-1
CASSLQTLGQLPQMNTEAFF
TGTGCCAGCAGCCTCCAGACCCTGGGGCAGCTCCCTCAAATGAACACTGAAGCTTTCTTT
>NA|TRBV7-9|TRBD1|TRBJ2-7
CASSRTGSQLEQYF
TGTGCCAGCAGCCGGACAGGGAGCCAGCTCGAGCAGTACTTC
>NA|TRBV27|NA|TRBJ1-3
CASSLAGSGNTIYF
TGTGCCAGCAGTTTAGCGGGGTCTGGAAACACCATATATTTT
>NA|TRBV2|NA|TRBJ2-5
CASSEGGLLETQYF
TGTGCCAGCAGTGAAGGGGGGCTCCTGGAGACCCAGTACTTC
>NA|TRBV11-3|TRBD1|TRBJ1-6
CASSLDRGPLHF
TGTGCCAGCAGCTTAGACAGGGGGCCCCTCCACTTT
>NA|TRBV5-4|NA|TRBJ1-2
CATDRRGGPGYTF
TGTGCCACCGACAGACGGGGGGGCCCTGGCTACACCTTC
>NA|TRBV11-1|NA|TRBJ2-7
CASSSPWGVHEQYF
TGTGCCAGCAGCTCCCCATGGGGGGTCCACGAGCAGTACTTC
>NA|TRBV4-3|TRBD1|TRBJ2-5
CASSQEAPGQGAGETQYF
TGCGCCAGCAGCCAAGAGGCCCCGGGACAGGGGGCGGGAGAGACCCAGTACTTC
>once|TRBV3-1/TRBV3-2|NA|TRBJ2-3
CASSPSHSISDTQYF
TGTGCCAGCAGTCCTTCGCACTCAATCTCCGATACGCAGTATTTT
>NA|TRBV7-9|TRBD1|TRBJ1-3
CASIGDRAIYF
TGTGCCAGCATTGGTGACAGGGCCATATATTTT
>once|TRBV27|NA|TRBJ1-1
CASSSRVMNTEAFF
TGTGCCAGCAGTTCCAGGGTTATGAACACTGAAGCTTTCTTT
>NA|TRBV28|NA|TRBJ1-2
CASSTDRANYGYTF
TGTGCCAGCAGTACCGACAGAGCTAACTATGGCTACACCTTC
>NA|TRBV5-8|NA|TRBJ1-2
CASSLGVRGPAYGYTF
TGTGCCAGCAGCTTGGGGGTCAGGGGCCCTGCCTATGGCTACACCTTC
>NA|TRBV3-1/TRBV3-2|NA|TRBJ2-5
CASSQDSGGETQYF
TGTGCCAGCAGCCAAGATTCAGGTGGGGAGACCCAGTACTTC
>NA|TRBV4-1|TRBD2|TRBJ2-7
CASSPTSGSYYEQYF
TGCGCCAGCAGCCCGACTAGCGGGAGTTACTACGAGCAGTACTTC
>NA|TRBV5-8|TRBD2|TRBJ2-5
CASSTASGAPGETQYF
TGTGCCAGCAGCACCGCTAGCGGGGCCCCAGGGGAGACCCAGTACTTC
>NA|TRBV27|TRBD2|TRBJ2-1
CASSFLADPYNEQFF
TGTGCCAGCAGTTTCCTAGCGGATCCATACAATGAGCAGTTCTTC
>NA|TRBV10-3|NA|TRBJ1-3
CATRLAGNSGNTIYF
TGTGCCACCCGCCTAGCAGGAAACTCTGGAAACACCATATATTTT
>NA|TRBV29-1|NA|TRBJ1-2
CSVVAPNYGYTF
TGCAGCGTAGTAGCCCCTAACTATGGCTACACCTTC
>NA|TRBV3-1/TRBV3-2|NA|TRBJ1-1
CASSQSGNTEAFF
TGTGCCAGCAGCCAATCGGGAAACACTGAAGCTTTCTTT
>once|TRBV27|TRBD1|TRBJ2-7
CASSLSAGGNYEQYF
TGTGCCAGCAGTTTATCGGCAGGGGGAAACTACGAGCAGTACTTC